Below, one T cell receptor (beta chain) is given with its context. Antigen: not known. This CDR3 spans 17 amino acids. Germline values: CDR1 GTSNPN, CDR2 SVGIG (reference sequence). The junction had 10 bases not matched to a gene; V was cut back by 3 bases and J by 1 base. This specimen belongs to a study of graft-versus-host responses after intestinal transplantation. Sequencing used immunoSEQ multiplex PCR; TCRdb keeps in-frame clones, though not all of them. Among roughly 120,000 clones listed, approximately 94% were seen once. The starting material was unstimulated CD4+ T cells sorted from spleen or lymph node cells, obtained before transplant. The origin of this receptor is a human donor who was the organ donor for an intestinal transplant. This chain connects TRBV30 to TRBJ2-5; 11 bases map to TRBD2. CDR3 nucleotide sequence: TGTGCCTGGAGCGTCCGACTAGCGGGAATAGGCCAAGAGACCCAGTACTTC. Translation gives CAWSVRLAGIGQETQYF. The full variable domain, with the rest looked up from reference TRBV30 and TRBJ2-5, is SQTIHQWPATLVQPVGSPLSLECTVEGTSNPNLYWYRQAAGRGLQLLFYSVGIGQISSEVPQNLSASRPQDRQFILSSKKLLLSDSGFYLCAWSVRLAGIGQETQYFGPGTRLLVL.